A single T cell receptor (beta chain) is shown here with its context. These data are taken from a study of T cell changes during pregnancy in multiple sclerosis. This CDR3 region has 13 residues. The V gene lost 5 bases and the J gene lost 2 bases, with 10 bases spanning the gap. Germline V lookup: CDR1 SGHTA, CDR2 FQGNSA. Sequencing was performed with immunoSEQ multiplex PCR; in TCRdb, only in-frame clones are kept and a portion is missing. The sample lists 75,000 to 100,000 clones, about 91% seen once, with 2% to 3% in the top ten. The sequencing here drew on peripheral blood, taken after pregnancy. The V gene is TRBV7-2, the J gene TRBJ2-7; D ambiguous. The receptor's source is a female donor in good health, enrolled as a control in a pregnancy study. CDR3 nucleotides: TGTGCCAGCAGCCCCCGGGTCACCTACGAGCAGTACTTC. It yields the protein CASSPRVTYEQYF.